A single sample gave rise to the 5 T cell receptor beta chains below, sequenced in a study of blood T cell repertoires in COVID-19. Assay: immunoSEQ multiplex PCR; the TCRdb copy retains only in-frame clones and omits some. The sample has about 86,000 clones; roughly 84% are singletons. Sequencing was performed on peripheral blood. These receptors all come from a man in his 70s with acute or convalescent COVID-19.

The rearrangement uses TRBV27 and TRBJ2-1, with 8 bases identical to TRBD1. The CDR3 runs 18 residues. J lost 0 bases, V lost 0 bases, and 7 bases had no gene match. Germline V gives CDR1 MNHEY, CDR2 SMNVEV (reference sequence). The CDR3 reads CASSLSNMGQASYNEQFF. DNA of the CDR3: TGTGCCAGCAGTTTATCGAATATGGGACAGGCCTCCTACAATGAGCAGTTCTTC.

The chain links TRBV7-2 to TRBJ1-2; TRBD1 is a possible D gene (6 bases). Germline CDR1 reads SGHTA; CDR2 reads FQGNSA. The CDR3 runs to 14 residues. Between the trimmed V and J ends, which lost 5 bases and 3 bases, there was a span of 13 bases. The CDR3 loop reads CASSAAGGYYGYTF. DNA for the CDR3: TGTGCCAGCAGCGCGGCGGGGGGCTACTATGGCTACACCTTC.

The rearrangement uses TRBV11-2 and TRBJ2-1, with 8 nucleotides matching TRBD2. The length of the CDR3 is 14 residues. V was clipped by 4 bases and J by 5 bases; unmatched bases: 4. Germline CDR1 and CDR2: SGHAT and FQNNGV. CDR3 in DNA: TGTGCCAGCAGCTGGGGTAGCGGGGACAATGAGCAGTTCTTC. Translation gives CASSWGSGDNEQFF.

This chain joins TRBV25-1 and TRBJ1-4; D is uncertain. Deletions cut 2 bases from V and 7 bases from J, with 14 bases between. The CDR3 length is 15 residues. CDR1 is MGHDK and CDR2 is SYGVNS in the germline V gene. CDR3 bases: TGTGCCAGCAGTGAACGGTCAGCGTTGCGTGAAAAACTGTTTTTT. Amino acids: CASSERSALREKLFF.

In regard to this clone: One base away lies a much larger clone, so this may be a sequencing read error. This specimen includes other DNA sequences encoding the same CDR3. The chain combines TRBV6-5 with TRBJ2-6; D is possibly TRBD1 (6 bases). The CDR3 length is 14 residues. Looked up from germline, CDR1 is MNHEY and CDR2 is SVGAGI. Trimming removed 5 bases at V and 1 base at J, with 6 bases between. In nucleotides, the CDR3 is TGTGCCAGCAGTACAGGGTCTGGGGCCAACGTCCTGACTTTC. It encodes CASSTGSGANVLTF.